This T cell receptor (beta chain) was recorded in a study of prognosis after radiotherapy for stage I lung cancer. The overall study: As radiotherapy, SBRT was administered in 3 to 5 fractions with a biologically effective dose of at least 100 Gy.

It was by two-round multiplex PCR that TCR beta CDR3 was amplified from genomic DNA. Individual primers that were specific to each TRBV and TRBJ gene served in first-round PCR. TCRdb redid the calling of the multiplex PCR reads with MiXCR, one entry per CDR3 protein. Among just under 20,000 distinct CDR3 sequences listed, about a quarter were seen once. Points from the study as a whole: Divergent TRBV and TRBJ gene usage has reportedly been observed between patients with and without metastases.

Looked up from germline, CDR1 is LNHDA and CDR2 is SQIVND (reference sequence). The V end was cut by 4 bases, the J end by 5 bases, with 20 bases between. The CDR3 spans 16 residues. This clonotype is labeled medium-sized. Its antigen is as yet unknown. This clonotype was sampled from a donor aged 50 or older with non-small cell lung cancer. The specimen was PBMCs, collected before or after stereotactic body radiation therapy (not recorded which). The chain is built from TRBV19 and TRBJ2-5; D might be TRBD2 (5 bases). The CDR3 DNA sequence: TGTGCCAGTAGTAACCGGGTTTTTGAGGGTTGGGAGACCCAGTACTTC. This encodes CASSNRVFEGWETQYF.